Listed below are T cell receptor beta chains from one sample, sequenced in a study of T cell responses to AZD1222 COVID-19 vaccine. The protocol was immunoSEQ multiplex PCR, while the TCRdb copy is restricted to in-frame clones and leaves out a portion. The repertoire holds 90,000 or so clones, with 75% to 90% as singletons. The sample here was peripheral blood, taken on day 0 of AZD1222 vaccination. The origin of the receptors is an adult in good health. Both conserved end residues are part of each CDR3. Fields, in order: V gene, J gene, clone size, CDR3 protein. Size is omitted from some rows. Given values are once, few, many or a class for expanded clones.

TRBV5-6	TRBJ2-5	once	CASSLERGAAQYF
TRBV3-1/TRBV3-2	TRBJ1-1	-	CASSRGGEPGAFF
TRBV10-3	TRBJ2-7	-	CAISDPTDSYEQYF
TRBV7-9	TRBJ1-1	-	CASSLTDMNTEAFF
TRBV27	TRBJ1-1	few	CASRILAGGMNTEAFF
TRBV18	TRBJ1-5	-	CASSSDGGATGQPQHF
TRBV19	TRBJ1-5	-	CASSMEGNQPQHF
TRBV5-1	TRBJ1-4	-	CASSPATGREKLFF
TRBV2	TRBJ2-2	once	CASSDRGRTGELFF
TRBV7-2	TRBJ1-5	-	CASSVSTGDEVQPQHF
TRBV18	TRBJ1-1	-	CASSPPGLNTEAFF
TRBV3-1/TRBV3-2	TRBJ2-7	-	CASSQDSPNLSYEQYF
TRBV5-1	TRBJ1-2	-	CASSSTGDYGYTF
TRBV12-3/TRBV12-4	TRBJ1-1	-	CASSLGQGAFF
TRBV6-5	TRBJ2-7	-	CASSYRLGQETYEQYF
TRBV2	TRBJ1-2	-	CASSEWGSYGYTF
TRBV6-5	TRBJ1-1	-	CASSYAGTASTEAFF
TRBV7-2	TRBJ2-3	-	CASSPDPASTDTQYF
TRBV9	TRBJ1-1	-	CASSVEPSGVAFF
TRBV18	TRBJ2-2	-	CASSPGQTNTGELFF
TRBV19	TRBJ1-2	-	CASSGDRNYGYTF
TRBV18	TRBJ1-2	-	CASSPAARGGPDGYTF
TRBV3-1/TRBV3-2	TRBJ2-3	-	CASSQVAGGAPLTDTQYF
TRBV4-1	TRBJ1-2	-	CASSQEGAASVYGYTF
TRBV24-1	TRBJ1-1	-	CATSNGQGGEAFF
TRBV6-5	TRBJ2-5	-	CASSYSRLAETQYF
TRBV25-1	TRBJ1-2	-	CASSDRDRAFGYTF
TRBV2	TRBJ1-1	-	CASRGTGPPFEAFF
TRBV7-9	TRBJ2-7	once	CASSSTAHVGEQYF
TRBV3-1/TRBV3-2	TRBJ1-1	-	CASSHRDPTEAFF
TRBV5-1	TRBJ2-1	-	CASSSRTSPHNEQFF
TRBV11-2	TRBJ2-3	once	CASSLELAVTDTQYF
TRBV6-5	TRBJ1-1	-	CASSYLWTGGSEAFF